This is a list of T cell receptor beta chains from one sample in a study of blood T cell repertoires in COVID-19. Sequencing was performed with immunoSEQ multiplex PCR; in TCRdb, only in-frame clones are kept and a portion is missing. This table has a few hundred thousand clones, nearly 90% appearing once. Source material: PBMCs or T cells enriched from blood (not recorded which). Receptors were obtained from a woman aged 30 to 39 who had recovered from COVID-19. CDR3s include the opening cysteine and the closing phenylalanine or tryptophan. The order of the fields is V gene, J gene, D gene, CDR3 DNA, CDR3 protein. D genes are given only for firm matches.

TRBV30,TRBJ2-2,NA,TGTGCCTGGAGTGTAATAAACAGGGACACCGGGGAGCTGTTTTTT,CAWSVINRDTGELFF
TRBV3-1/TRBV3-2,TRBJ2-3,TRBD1,TGTGCCAGCAGCCAGAAGCCCTTAAGGACAGGGGGCGATACGCAGTATTTT,CASSQKPLRTGGDTQYF
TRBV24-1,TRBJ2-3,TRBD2,TGTGCCACCAGTGCCGGGACTAGCACTCGCACAGATACGCAGTATTTT,CATSAGTSTRTDTQYF
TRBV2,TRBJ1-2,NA,TGTGCCAGCAGTGAAATGGGTGGGCCTAACTATGGCTACACCTTC,CASSEMGGPNYGYTF
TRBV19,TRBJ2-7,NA,TGTGCCAGTGCTATCCCCGGGACTTTTATCTACGAGCAGTACTTC,CASAIPGTFIYEQYF
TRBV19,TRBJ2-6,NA,TGTGCCAGTAGTTCCCGGACTGGTTCCTACTCTGGGGCCAACGTCCTGACTTTC,CASSSRTGSYSGANVLTF
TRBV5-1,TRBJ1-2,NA,TGCGCCAGCAGCTTTAGTGGGGAGAACTATGGCTACACCTTC,CASSFSGENYGYTF
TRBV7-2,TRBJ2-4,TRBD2,TGTGCCAGCAGCTTAGCGCTCACTAGCGGGAGGTTGAACATTCAGTACTTC,CASSLALTSGRLNIQYF
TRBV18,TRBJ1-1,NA,TGTGCCAGCTCGCCCGAAGGGGTGGAGGGTGAAGCTTTCTTT,CASSPEGVEGEAFF
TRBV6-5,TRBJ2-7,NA,TGTGCCAGCAGGCCAACCGGGCCCACAGGCGAGCAGTACTTC,CASRPTGPTGEQYF
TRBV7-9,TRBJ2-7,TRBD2,TGTGCCAGCAGCGGCCAAACGGCCAAGTGGCGCGGGAGCTCCTACGAGCAGTACTTC,CASSGQTAKWRGSSYEQYF
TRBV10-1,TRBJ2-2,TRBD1,TGCGCCAGCAGCAACAGGGGGGACACCGGGGAGCTGTTTTTT,CASSNRGDTGELFF
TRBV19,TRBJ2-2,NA,TGTGCCAGTAGTATAGGAGCCATATCGTTCGGGGAGCTGTTTTTT,CASSIGAISFGELFF
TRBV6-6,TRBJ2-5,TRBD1,TGTGCCAGCCGCTCTCGGACAGGCCAAGAGACCCAGTACTTC,CASRSRTGQETQYF
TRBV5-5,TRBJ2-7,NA,TGTGCCAGCAGCTTGGCGGCAGGCCCCTACGAGCAGTACTTC,CASSLAAGPYEQYF
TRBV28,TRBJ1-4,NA,TGTGCCAGCAGTTTTCACGACCTAGACCGAGAAAAACTGTTTTTT,CASSFHDLDREKLFF